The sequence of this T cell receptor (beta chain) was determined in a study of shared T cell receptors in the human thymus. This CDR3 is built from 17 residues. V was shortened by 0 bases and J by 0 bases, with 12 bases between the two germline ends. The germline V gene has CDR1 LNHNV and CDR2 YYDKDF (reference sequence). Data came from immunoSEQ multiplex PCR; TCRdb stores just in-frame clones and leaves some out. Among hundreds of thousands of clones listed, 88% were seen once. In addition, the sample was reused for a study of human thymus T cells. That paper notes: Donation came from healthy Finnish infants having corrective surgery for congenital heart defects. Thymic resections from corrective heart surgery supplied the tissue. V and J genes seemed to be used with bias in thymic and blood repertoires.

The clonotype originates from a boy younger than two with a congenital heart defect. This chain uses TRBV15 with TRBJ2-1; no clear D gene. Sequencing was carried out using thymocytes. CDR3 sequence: CATSRDTRSSSYNEQFF. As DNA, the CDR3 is TGTGCCACCAGCAGAGATACGCGGTCGAGCTCCTACAATGAGCAGTTCTTC.